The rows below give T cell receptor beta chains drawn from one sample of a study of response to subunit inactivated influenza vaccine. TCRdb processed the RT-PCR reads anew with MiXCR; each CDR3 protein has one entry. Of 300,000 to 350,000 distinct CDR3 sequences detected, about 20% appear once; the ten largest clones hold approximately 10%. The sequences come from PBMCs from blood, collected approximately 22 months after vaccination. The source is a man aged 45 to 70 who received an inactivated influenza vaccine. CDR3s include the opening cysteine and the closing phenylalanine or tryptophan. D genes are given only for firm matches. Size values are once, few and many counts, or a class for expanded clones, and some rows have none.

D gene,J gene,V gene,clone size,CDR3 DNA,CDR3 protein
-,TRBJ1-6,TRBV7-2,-,TGTGCCAGCAGCCCGTTCGGGACGCGGGAAGGTTCACCCCTCCACTTT,CASSPFGTREGSPLHF
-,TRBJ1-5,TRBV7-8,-,TGTGCCAGCAGCTTTTTGTCTGGGCCCACCCGCAATCAGCCCCAGCATTTT,CASSFLSGPTRNQPQHF
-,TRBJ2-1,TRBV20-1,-,TGCAGTGCTGGGGCAACGGGGCCTAGAGAGGATGAGCAGTTCTTC,CSAGATGPREDEQFF
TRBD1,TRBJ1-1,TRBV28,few,TGTGCCAGCAGTTTGCCGGACAGGGAGGCTTTCTTT,CASSLPDREAFF
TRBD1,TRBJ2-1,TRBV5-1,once,TGCGCCAGCACGAGACAGGGTGATCACTACAATGAGCAGTTCTTC,CASTRQGDHYNEQFF
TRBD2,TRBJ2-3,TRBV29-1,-,TGCAGCGTGGAGGTAGCGGGGGGCACAGATACGCAGTATTTT,CSVEVAGGTDTQYF
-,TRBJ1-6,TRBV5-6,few,TGTGCCAGCAGCTTGGGTGCCCAAAGGAGTGGCTCCCTCCACTTT,CASSLGAQRSGSLHF
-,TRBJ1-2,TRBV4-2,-,TGTGCCAGCAGCCAAGTAAGGGTCGAAGCAGGGCCGGACTATGGCTACACCTTC,CASSQVRVEAGPDYGYTF
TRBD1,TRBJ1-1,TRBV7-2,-,TGTGCCAGCAGCTTAGCGGGACAGCATGAAGCTTTCTTT,CASSLAGQHEAFF
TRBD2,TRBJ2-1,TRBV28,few,TGTGCCAGCAGTCCCCAGGTTGGCGGGAGGGCCCTCTATGAGCAGTTCTTC,CASSPQVGGRALYEQFF